The 32 T cell receptor beta chains given below trace back to one sample, sequenced in a study of long-term antiretroviral therapy in people with HIV. Survey-level resolution applied to immunoSEQ assay v3.0. Repertoires were generated with immunoSEQ multiplex PCR, while TCRdb's copy carries only in-frame clones and drops some. The data show 25,000 to 35,000 clones, 85% to 90% seen once. The sample here was unsorted PBMCs, taken 3.2 years before starting antiretroviral therapy. These receptors all stem from a man between 50 and 59 years old with HIV.

This chain links TRBV2 with TRBJ2-3, with 10 positions matching TRBD2. J gave up 3 bases and V 8 bases, and 17 bases lay outside the gene matches. The CDR3 is 18 residues long. Germline CDR1 SNHLY, CDR2 FYNNEI. The CDR3 region is CASPTQGASGSATDTQYF. The DNA for the CDR3 is TGTGCCAGCCCGACTCAGGGTGCTAGCGGGAGTGCTACAGATACGCAGTATTTT.

J is TRBJ2-7 and V is TRBV2, with D perhaps matching TRBD2 (5 bases). With 2 bases removed from V and 5 bases from J, the gap between germline ends came to 13 bases. The CDR3 runs to 14 residues. Germline V lookup: CDR1 SNHLY, CDR2 FYNNEI. The CDR3 DNA follows: TGTGCCAGCAGTGAACTGACGGGGATTGACGAGCAGTACTTC. Translation gives CASSELTGIDEQYF.

This clone ranks as medium-sized. The chain joins TRBV7-3 to TRBJ2-1; 8 bases fit TRBD2. The junction had 14 bases not matched to a gene; V was cut back by 1 base and J by 6 bases. The CDR3 has 18 residues. Germline CDR1 is SGHTA and CDR2 is FQGTGA. This chain's CDR3 is CASSLIAASGGVGNEQFF. DNA for the CDR3: TGTGCCAGCAGCTTAATTGCCGCCTCCGGGGGGGTCGGCAATGAGCAGTTCTTC.

This clone showed up just a few times. The chain combines TRBV14 with TRBJ2-1; 9 positions match TRBD1. This CDR3 spans 17 amino acids. From germline, CDR1 is SGHDN and CDR2 FVKESK. V gave up 0 bases and J gave up 5 bases; unmatched junction bases: 8. The CDR3 sequence is CASSQDITDRGNNEQFF. Here the CDR3 DNA reads TGTGCCAGCAGCCAAGATATCACGGACAGGGGAAACAATGAGCAGTTCTTC. Full variable domain (missing parts from reference TRBV14 and TRBJ2-1): EAGVTQFPSHSVIEKGQTVTLRCDPISGHDNLYWYRRVMGKEIKFLLHFVKESKQDESGMPNNRFLAERTGGTYSTLKVQPAELEDSGVYFCASSQDITDRGNNEQFFGPGTRLTVL.

This rearrangement joins TRBV6-5 to TRBJ2-2, with D hard to call. Between the trimmed V and J ends, which lost 5 bases and 1 base, there was a span of 5 bases. The germline CDR1 and CDR2 sequences are MNHEY and SVGAGI. The CDR3 runs to 13 residues. The DNA of the CDR3 is TGTGCCAGCAGTACCCGGAACACCGGGGAGCTGTTTTTT. Translated: CASSTRNTGELFF.

The chain joins TRBV6-5 to TRBJ1-2, with D perhaps matching TRBD1 (6 bases). The V and J ends lost 3 bases and 3 bases respectively, with 8 bases between them. CDR1 MNHEY and CDR2 SVGAGI come from the germline V gene. The CDR3 length is 13 residues. CDR3 sequence reads: CASSYDRHYGYTF. In DNA, the CDR3 is TGTGCCAGCAGTTATGACAGGCACTATGGCTACACCTTC.

V and J are TRBV12-5 and TRBJ2-1; TRBD1 might be the D (5 bases). The CDR3 has 15 residues. Germline values: CDR1 LGHNT, CDR2 FRNRAP. V lost 1 base to trimming and J lost 6 bases, with 13 bases between them. CDR3 loop: CASGLGQVRGNEQFF. In nucleotides, the CDR3 is TGTGCTAGTGGTTTGGGGCAGGTTAGGGGCAATGAGCAGTTCTTC. Full variable domain (outside the CDR3, taken from reference TRBV12-5 and TRBJ2-1): DARVTQTPRHKVTEMGQEVTMRCQPILGHNTVFWYRQTMMQGLELLAYFRNRAPLDDSGMPKDRFSAEMPDATLATLKIQPSEPRDSAVYFCASGLGQVRGNEQFFGPGTRLTVL.

This clone was recorded only once. The rearrangement joins TRBV15 to TRBJ1-4, with D possibly being TRBD1 (5 bases). The V end lost 2 bases, the J end lost 4 bases, and 17 bases lay between the germline ends. Germline V lookup: CDR1 LNHNV, CDR2 YYDKDF (reference sequence). CDR3 length equals 17 residues. CDR3 nucleotides: TGTGCCACCAGCAGATTAGGTACTAGGGGTGATAATGAAAAACTGTTTTTT. This sequence encodes CATSRLGTRGDNEKLFF.

The genes are TRBV5-4 and TRBJ2-3, with D possibly TRBD2 on 5 matching bases. Trimming cost V 0 bases and J 2 bases, with 10 bases left between them. CDR1 and CDR2 (germline): SGHNT, YYREEE (reference sequence). CDR3 length: 15 amino acids. The CDR3 spells CASSLAAEPTDTQYF. The CDR3 coding sequence is TGTGCCAGCAGCTTGGCAGCGGAGCCCACAGATACGCAGTATTTT.

The rearrangement links TRBV2 to TRBJ2-7; 8 positions agree with TRBD1. V was clipped by 0 bases and J by 1 base; unmatched bases: 2. Germline V gives CDR1 SNHLY, CDR2 FYNNEI. This CDR3 comprises 15 residues. The CDR3 protein is CASSEATGGSYEQYF. DNA of the CDR3: TGTGCCAGCAGTGAAGCTACAGGGGGTTCCTACGAGCAGTACTTC.

This chain connects TRBV27 to TRBJ2-1; 7 bases fit TRBD2. J was trimmed by 9 bases and V by 6 bases; bases with no gene match: 8. The V gene's germline CDR1 is MNHEY and CDR2 SMNVEV (reference sequence). The CDR3 is made up of 13 amino acids. CDR3 in amino acids: CASRGGGRAEQFF. Here the CDR3 DNA reads TGTGCCAGCAGGGGCGGGGGACGGGCTGAGCAGTTCTTC.

The chain recombines TRBV7-9 with TRBJ2-5; 7 nucleotides match TRBD2. Germline-derived CDR1 and CDR2 are SEHNR and FQNEAQ (reference sequence). CDR3 size: 16 residues. Trimming at V came to 4 bases and at J to 3 bases, leaving 11 bases not matched to a gene. This chain's CDR3 is CASSWNPGLGEETQYF. CDR3 in DNA: TGTGCCAGCAGCTGGAACCCAGGACTAGGCGAAGAGACCCAGTACTTC. Based on the CDR3 plus reference TRBV7-9 and TRBJ2-5, the full variable domain is DTGVSQNPRHKITKRGQNVTFRCDPISEHNRLYWYRQTLGQGPEFLTYFQNEAQLEKSRLLSDRFSAERPKGSFSTLEIQRTEQGDSAMYLCASSWNPGLGEETQYFGPGTRLLVL.

The chain uses TRBV12-2 and TRBJ2-7; TRBD1, the D gene given by the table, was not confirmed from the DNA. TRBV12-2 is noted as a pseudogene. The CDR3 covers 14 residues. The CDR3 protein is CASRLAAGTVEQYF. The CDR3, as DNA: TGTGCAAGTCGCTTAGCGGCAGGAACGGTCGAGCAGTACTTC.

CDR3 protein: CASSFQGGNTEAFF. In DNA form, the CDR3 reads TGCGCCAGCAGCTTTCAGGGTGGGAACACTGAAGCTTTCTTT. V is TRBV5-1 and J is TRBJ1-1; D might be TRBD1 (5 bases). Germline V lookup: CDR1 SGHRS, CDR2 YFSETQ. This CDR3 contains 14 residues. V was cut by 2 bases and J by 1 base, with 9 bases left in between.

The CDR3 region is CASSLRAGGRDTEAFF. CDR3 DNA sequence: TGTGCCAGCAGCCTCCGGGCCGGGGGGAGAGATACTGAAGCTTTCTTT. The V and J genes are TRBV7-9 and TRBJ1-1; tentatively, D is TRBD1 (5 bases). Germline CDR1 and CDR2: SEHNR and FQNEAQ (reference sequence). The length of the CDR3 is 16 residues. The ends were cut back, 5 bases at V and 5 bases at J, with 21 bases in the middle. The entire variable domain, with the rest obtained from reference TRBV7-9 and TRBJ1-1, is as follows: DTGVSQNPRHKITKRGQNVTFRCDPISEHNRLYWYRQTLGQGPEFLTYFQNEAQLEKSRLLSDRFSAERPKGSFSTLEIQRTEQGDSAMYLCASSLRAGGRDTEAFFGQGTRLTVV.

This clone was seen only a few times. The rearrangement uses TRBV19 and TRBJ1-5, with D uncertain. V was clipped by 3 bases and J by 2 bases, with 14 bases between them. The CDR3 spans 16 residues. Germline loops: CDR1 LNHDA, CDR2 SQIVND (reference sequence). The CDR3 loop reads CASSIGRTAGNQPQHF. The CDR3 DNA is TGTGCCAGTAGTATCGGAAGAACCGCTGGCAATCAGCCCCAGCATTTT.

The V and J genes are TRBV11-2 and TRBJ2-7, with a possible D match to TRBD1 (6 bases). V shed 4 bases and J shed 5 bases, with 12 bases lying between them. Germline assignment: CDR1 SGHAT and CDR2 FQNNGV. CDR3 length: 13 amino acids. The CDR3 sequence is CASSSLQGNEQYF. CDR3 nucleotides: TGTGCCAGCAGCTCCTTACAGGGCAACGAGCAGTACTTC.

This clone is termed medium-sized. This sequence joins TRBV7-8 and TRBJ1-3, with D perhaps TRBD1 (5 bases). Looked up from germline, CDR1 is SGHVS and CDR2 is FQNEAQ. CDR3 length: 18 amino acids. V was trimmed by 2 bases and J by 10 bases, leaving 27 bases between them. CDR3 loop: CASSLSPGAGLSGRTIYF. The DNA of the CDR3 is TGTGCCAGCAGCTTAAGCCCCGGGGCAGGCCTCTCTGGTAGGACCATATATTTT.

The J gene is TRBJ2-1, the V gene TRBV6-6; no firm D call. CDR1 and CDR2 from the germline V gene are MNHNY and SVGAGI (reference sequence). V was cut by 7 bases and J by 4 bases, with 11 bases left in between. The CDR3 runs 13 residues. The CDR3 is CASTKIGYNEQFF. In DNA, the CDR3 is TGTGCCAGCACCAAAATCGGGTACAATGAGCAGTTCTTC.

This clone was recorded only once. The chain links TRBV19 to TRBJ2-5; D gene unclear. Germline assignment: CDR1 LNHDA and CDR2 SQIVND (reference sequence). The V end lost 4 bases, the J end lost 5 bases, and 14 bases lay between the germline ends. The CDR3 has 14 residues. As DNA, the CDR3 is TGTGCCAGTAGTACCTTAGGGCCCCTCGAGACCCAGTACTTC. It encodes CASSTLGPLETQYF.

The chain has TRBV4-2 and TRBJ2-3, with D tentatively TRBD1 or TRBD2 (5 bases each). Trimming removed 3 bases at V and 3 bases at J, with 19 bases between. Germline CDR1 LGHNA, CDR2 YNFKEQ. CDR3 length equals 17 residues. CDR3 loop: CASSHMLRDLLTDTQYF. The CDR3 DNA sequence: TGTGCCAGCAGCCACATGCTCCGGGACCTATTAACAGATACGCAGTATTTT.

The rearrangement links TRBV7-9 to TRBJ2-7, with 7 bases that match TRBD2. Germline lookup yields CDR1 SEHNR and CDR2 FQNEAQ (reference sequence). The V segment lost 5 bases and the J segment 2 bases; nucleotides outside the gene matches: 9. The CDR3 contains 15 residues. Here the CDR3 reads CASSPPSGLPYEQYF. DNA of the CDR3: TGTGCCAGCAGCCCCCCTAGCGGATTGCCCTACGAGCAGTACTTC.

The V call is TRBV7-2, the J call TRBJ1-2; 7 bases match TRBD1. The V gene end was trimmed by 4 bases and the J gene end by 8 bases; junction bases not matched to a gene: 7. Germline V gene sequence: CDR1 SGHTA, CDR2 FQGNSA. CDR3 length: 13 residues. The DNA of the CDR3 is TGTGCCAGCAGCTGGGGGACAGTTTCGGGCTACACCTTC. Its translation: CASSWGTVSGYTF.

V usage is TRBV5-1 and J usage is TRBJ2-5, with 7 bases fitting TRBD2. The CDR3 has 14 amino acids. Germline trimming cut 4 bases from V and 3 bases from J; bases unmatched to any gene: 6. Germline V lookup: CDR1 SGHRS, CDR2 YFSETQ. This CDR3 is CASSPEGREETQYF. In DNA form, the CDR3 reads TGCGCCAGCAGCCCCGAGGGGAGGGAAGAGACCCAGTACTTC.

This clone showed up just once. The rearrangement links TRBV5-8 to TRBJ2-5; D may be TRBD1 (6 bases). Germline V lookup: CDR1 SGHTS, CDR2 YDEGEE. V lost 4 bases and J lost 1, with 17 bases in between. The CDR3 extends over 16 amino acids. Here the CDR3 DNA reads TGTGCCAGCAGCCGGGTCACGACAGGTTTCCAAGAGACCCAGTACTTC. Protein: CASSRVTTGFQETQYF.

This clone was found once. This chain links TRBV7-9 with TRBJ1-5, with D possibly being TRBD1 (5 bases). The germline V gene encodes CDR1 SEHNR and CDR2 FQNEAQ (reference sequence). Trimming shortened V by 5 bases and J by 2 bases, and 13 bases separated the two germline ends. The CDR3 contains 15 residues. The CDR3 protein is CASSPTGLGNQPQHF. In nucleotides, the CDR3 is TGTGCCAGCAGCCCTACAGGACTCGGCAATCAGCCCCAGCATTTT.

The chain couples TRBV18 to TRBJ1-1; D is undetermined. Germline CDR1 is KGHSH and CDR2 is LQKENI. The ends were cut back, 2 bases at V and 10 bases at J, with 14 bases in the middle. This CDR3 contains 13 residues. The CDR3 loop reads CASSPARPGRAFF. CDR3 nucleotides: TGTGCCAGCTCACCAGCACGACCGGGCCGAGCTTTCTTT.

The chain couples TRBV12-5 to TRBJ2-5; TRBD2 agrees at 12 bases. Germline V gene sequence: CDR1 LGHNT, CDR2 FRNRAP. The J segment lost 2 bases and the V segment lost 7 bases, leaving 11 bases of the junction unmatched. This CDR3 is built from 17 residues. This CDR3 reads CASALERTSGEQETQYF. CDR3 sequence (DNA): TGTGCTAGTGCCCTTGAAAGGACTAGCGGGGAACAAGAGACCCAGTACTTC. The variable domain in full, completed from reference TRBV12-5 and TRBJ2-5, reads DARVTQTPRHKVTEMGQEVTMRCQPILGHNTVFWYRQTMMQGLELLAYFRNRAPLDDSGMPKDRFSAEMPDATLATLKIQPSEPRDSAVYFCASALERTSGEQETQYFGPGTRLLVL.

This clone was picked up a small number of times. The CDR3: CASSRDVKEQYF. In DNA, the CDR3 is TGTGCCAGCAGCCGGGACGTAAAGGAGCAGTACTTC. The chain combines TRBV6-4 with TRBJ2-7; D is perhaps TRBD1 or TRBD2 (5 bases each). There are 12 residues in the CDR3. Germline lookup yields CDR1 MRHNA and CDR2 SNTAGT. Trimming left V 6 bases short and J 7 bases short, with 13 bases between.

The chain has TRBV5-6 and TRBJ1-6; D gene unclear. Germline V gene data show CDR1 as SGHDT and CDR2 as YYEEEE. The CDR3 covers 12 residues. V gave up 2 bases and J gave up 9 bases, with 6 bases separating them. In DNA form, the CDR3 reads TGTGCCAGCAGCTTCTGGCTTTCACCCCTCCACTTT. Residues: CASSFWLSPLHF.

The chain recombines TRBV7-9 with TRBJ2-5; 7 bases line up with TRBD2. The junction had 17 bases not matched to a gene; V was cut back by 6 bases and J by 13 bases. CDR3 length: 14 residues. CDR1 is SEHNR and CDR2 is FQNEAQ in the germline V gene (reference sequence). The CDR3 is CASRLRGGGSVMYF. CDR3 DNA: TGTGCCAGCAGGTTAAGAGGCGGGGGTTCGGTCATGTACTTC.

The chain joins TRBV5-1 to TRBJ2-3; D is undetermined. V was pared by 4 bases and J by 2 bases, with 14 bases between. The CDR3 has 15 residues. Germline CDR1 is SGHRS and CDR2 is YFSETQ. In nucleotides, the CDR3 is TGCGCCAGCAGCCCCTACACAGTCGTCACAGATACGCAGTATTTT. Its translation is CASSPYTVVTDTQYF.